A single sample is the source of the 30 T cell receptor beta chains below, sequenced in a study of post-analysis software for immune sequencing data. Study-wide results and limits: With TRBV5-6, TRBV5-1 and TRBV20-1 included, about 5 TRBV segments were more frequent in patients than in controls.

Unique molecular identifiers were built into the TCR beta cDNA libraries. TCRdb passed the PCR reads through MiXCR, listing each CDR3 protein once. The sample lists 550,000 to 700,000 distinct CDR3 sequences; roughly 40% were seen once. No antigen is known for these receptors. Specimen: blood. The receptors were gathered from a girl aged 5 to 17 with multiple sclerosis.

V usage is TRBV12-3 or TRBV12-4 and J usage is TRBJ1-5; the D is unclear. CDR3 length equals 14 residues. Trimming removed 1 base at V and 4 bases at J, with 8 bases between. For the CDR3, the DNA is TGTGCCAGCAGTTTAGGGATGCGGAATCAGCCCCAGCATTTT. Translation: CASSLGMRNQPQHF.

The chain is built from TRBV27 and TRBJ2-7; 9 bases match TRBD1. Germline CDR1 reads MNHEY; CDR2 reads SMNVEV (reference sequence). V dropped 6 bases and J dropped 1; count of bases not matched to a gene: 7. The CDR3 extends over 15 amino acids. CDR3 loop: CASSRDRAGSYEQYF. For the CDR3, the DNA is TGTGCCAGCAGCCGGGACAGGGCTGGTTCCTACGAGCAGTACTTC.

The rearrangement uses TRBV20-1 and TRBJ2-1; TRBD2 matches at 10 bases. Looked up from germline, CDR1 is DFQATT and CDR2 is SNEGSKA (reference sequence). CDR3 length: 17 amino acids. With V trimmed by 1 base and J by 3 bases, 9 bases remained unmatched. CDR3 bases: TGCAGTGCTAGAGCAGCTAGCGGGGGCCCGGGCTACAATGAGCAGTTCTTC. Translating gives CSARAASGGPGYNEQFF.

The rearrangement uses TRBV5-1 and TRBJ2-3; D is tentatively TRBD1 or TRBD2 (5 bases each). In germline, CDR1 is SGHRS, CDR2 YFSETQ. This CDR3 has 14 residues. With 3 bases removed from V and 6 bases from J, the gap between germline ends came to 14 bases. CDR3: CASSSGTEGDTQYF. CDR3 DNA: TGCGCCAGCAGCTCCGGGACCGAAGGGGATACGCAGTATTTT.

The DNA for the CDR3 is TGTGCCAGCAGCTCCGGACAGGGGGCCTTAACTGAAGCTTTCTTT. Protein product: CASSSGQGALTEAFF. The rearrangement links TRBV7-2 to TRBJ1-1; 11 bases fit TRBD1. Unmatched junction bases numbered 6, after V lost 4 bases and J lost 5 bases. This CDR3 comprises 15 residues. The V gene's germline CDR1 is SGHTA and CDR2 FQGNSA.

The CDR3 nucleotides read TGTGCCAGCAGCTGTTCAGGGGGCGATGCCAAAAACATTCAGTACTTC. Protein: CASSCSGGDAKNIQYF. V gene TRBV7-4 combines with J gene TRBJ2-4; 8 bases agree with TRBD1. The CDR3 totals 16 residues. The germline V gene encodes CDR1 SGHVT and CDR2 SQSDAQ. V trimming: 4 bases; J trimming: 1 base; junction bases outside the gene matches: 6. Full variable domain (outside the CDR3, taken from reference TRBV7-4 and TRBJ2-4): GAGVSQSPRYKVAKRGRDVALRCDSISGHVTLYWYRQTLGQGSEVLTYSQSDAQRDKSGRPSGRFSAERPERSVSTLKIQRTEQGDSAVYLCASSCSGGDAKNIQYFGAGTRLSVL.

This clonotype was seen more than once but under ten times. CDR3 region: CASSHGRENIQYF. In nucleotides, the CDR3 is TGTGCCAGCAGCCACGGACGGGAAAACATTCAGTACTTC. V is TRBV11-2 and J is TRBJ2-4, with D hard to call. Germline V lookup: CDR1 SGHAT, CDR2 FQNNGV. The CDR3 runs 13 residues. Trimming left V 5 bases short and J 5 bases short, with 10 bases between.

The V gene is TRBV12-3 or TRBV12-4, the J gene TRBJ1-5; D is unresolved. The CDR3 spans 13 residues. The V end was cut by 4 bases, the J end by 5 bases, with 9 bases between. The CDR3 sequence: CASSYTADQPQHF. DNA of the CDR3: TGTGCCAGCAGTTACACAGCCGATCAGCCCCAGCATTTT.

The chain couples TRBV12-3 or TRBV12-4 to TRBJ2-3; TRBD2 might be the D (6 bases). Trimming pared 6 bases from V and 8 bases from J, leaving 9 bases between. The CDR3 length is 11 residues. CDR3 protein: CASRVGGTQYF. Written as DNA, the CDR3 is TGTGCCAGCAGAGTGGGGGGTACGCAGTATTTT.

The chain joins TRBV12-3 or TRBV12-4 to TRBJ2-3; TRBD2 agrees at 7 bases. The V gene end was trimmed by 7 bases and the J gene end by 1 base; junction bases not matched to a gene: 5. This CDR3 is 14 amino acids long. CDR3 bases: TGTGCCAGCAAGGAGCGGGGCGGCACAGATACGCAGTATTTT. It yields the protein CASKERGGTDTQYF.

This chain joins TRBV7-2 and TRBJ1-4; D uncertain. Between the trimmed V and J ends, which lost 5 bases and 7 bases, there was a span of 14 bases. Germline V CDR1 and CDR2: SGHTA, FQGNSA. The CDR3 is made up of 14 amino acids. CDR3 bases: TGTGCCAGCAGCGTCCAGTCCCGGGGTGAAAAACTGTTTTTT. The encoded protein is CASSVQSRGEKLFF.

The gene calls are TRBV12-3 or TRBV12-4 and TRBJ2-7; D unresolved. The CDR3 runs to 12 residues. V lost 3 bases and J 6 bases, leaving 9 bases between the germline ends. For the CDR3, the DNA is TGTGCCAGCAGTTTCTCCAGAACCGAGCAGTACTTC. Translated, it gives CASSFSRTEQYF.

The CDR3, as DNA: TGTGCCAGCACCAAGAGGGAGTACGGGGAGCTGTTTTTT. As protein: CASTKREYGELFF. The chain is built from TRBV6-5 and TRBJ2-2, with D perhaps TRBD2 (5 bases). This CDR3 has 13 residues. Germline V lookup: CDR1 MNHEY, CDR2 SVGAGI. V was shortened by 7 bases and J by 7 bases, with 13 bases between the two germline ends.

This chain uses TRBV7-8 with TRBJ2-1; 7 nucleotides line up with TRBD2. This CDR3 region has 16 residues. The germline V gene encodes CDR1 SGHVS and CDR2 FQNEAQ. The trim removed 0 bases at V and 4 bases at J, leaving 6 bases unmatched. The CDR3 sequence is CASSLAGRELYNEQFF. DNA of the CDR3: TGTGCCAGCAGCTTAGCGGGGCGGGAGCTTTACAATGAGCAGTTCTTC.

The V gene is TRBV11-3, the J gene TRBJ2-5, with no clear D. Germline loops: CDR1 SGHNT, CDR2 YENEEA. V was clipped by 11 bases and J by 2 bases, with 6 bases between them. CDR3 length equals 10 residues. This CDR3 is CAVGQETQYF. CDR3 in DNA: TGTGCCGTAGGGCAAGAGACCCAGTACTTC.

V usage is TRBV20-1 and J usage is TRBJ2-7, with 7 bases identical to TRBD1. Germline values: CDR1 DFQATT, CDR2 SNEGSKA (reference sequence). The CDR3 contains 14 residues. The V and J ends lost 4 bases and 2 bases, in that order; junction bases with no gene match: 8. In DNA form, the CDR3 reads TGCAGTGCTAACAGGGGCGGTCGAACCTACGAGCAGTACTTC. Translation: CSANRGGRTYEQYF.

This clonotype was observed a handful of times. This chain's CDR3 is CSVDGGAGYEQYF. In nucleotides, the CDR3 is TGCAGCGTTGACGGGGGGGCCGGCTACGAGCAGTACTTC. The chain joins TRBV29-1 to TRBJ2-7, with TRBD2 matching over 8 bases. Germline V lookup: CDR1 SQVTM, CDR2 ANQGSEA. The CDR3 is made up of 13 amino acids. Losses at the gene ends were 3 bases for V and 3 bases for J; bases not matched to a gene: 4.

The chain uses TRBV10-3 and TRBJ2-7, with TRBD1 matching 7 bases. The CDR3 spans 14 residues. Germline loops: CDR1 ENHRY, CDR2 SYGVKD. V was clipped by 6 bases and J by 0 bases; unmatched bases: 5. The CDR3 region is CAIRSDRTSYEQYF. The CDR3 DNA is TGTGCCATCAGGTCGGACAGGACCTCCTACGAGCAGTACTTC.

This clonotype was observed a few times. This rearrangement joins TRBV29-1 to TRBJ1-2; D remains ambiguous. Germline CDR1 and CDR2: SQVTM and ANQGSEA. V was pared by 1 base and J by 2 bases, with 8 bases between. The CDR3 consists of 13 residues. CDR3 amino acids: CSVEAELNYGYTF. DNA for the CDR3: TGCAGCGTTGAAGCGGAGTTAAACTATGGCTACACCTTC.

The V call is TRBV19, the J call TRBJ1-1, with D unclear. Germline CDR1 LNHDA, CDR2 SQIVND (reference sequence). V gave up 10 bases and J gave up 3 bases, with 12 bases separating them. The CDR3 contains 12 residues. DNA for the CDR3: TGTGCCACTCTTAATGGGTACACTGAAGCTTTCTTT. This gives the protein CATLNGYTEAFF.

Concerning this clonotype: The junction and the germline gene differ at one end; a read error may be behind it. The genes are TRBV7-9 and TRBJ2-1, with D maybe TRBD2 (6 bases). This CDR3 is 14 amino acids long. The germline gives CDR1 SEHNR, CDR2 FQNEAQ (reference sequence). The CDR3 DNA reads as TGTGTCAGCAGCTTCCGCGGGGTTTACAATGAGCAGTTCTTC. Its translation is CVSSFRGVYNEQFF.

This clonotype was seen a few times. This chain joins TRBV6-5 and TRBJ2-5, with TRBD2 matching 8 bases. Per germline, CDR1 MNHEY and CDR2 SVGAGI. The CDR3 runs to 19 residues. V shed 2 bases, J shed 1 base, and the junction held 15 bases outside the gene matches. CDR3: CASSYVLAALLGVQETQYF. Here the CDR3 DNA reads TGTGCCAGCAGTTACGTACTAGCGGCCCTCCTAGGAGTCCAAGAGACCCAGTACTTC.

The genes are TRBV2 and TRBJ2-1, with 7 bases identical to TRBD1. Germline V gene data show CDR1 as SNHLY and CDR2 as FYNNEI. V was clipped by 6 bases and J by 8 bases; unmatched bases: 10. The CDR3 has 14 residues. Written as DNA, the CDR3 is TGTGCCAGCAGGCGTCGACAGGGTTCCGATGAGCAGTTCTTC. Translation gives CASRRRQGSDEQFF.

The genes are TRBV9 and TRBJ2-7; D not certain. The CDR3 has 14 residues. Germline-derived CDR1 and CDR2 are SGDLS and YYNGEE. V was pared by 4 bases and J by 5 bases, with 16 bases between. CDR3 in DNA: TGTGCCAGCAGCCCCGGGCGGCGTGATCACGAGCAGTACTTC. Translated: CASSPGRRDHEQYF. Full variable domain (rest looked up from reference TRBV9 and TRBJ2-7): DSGVTQTPKHLITATGQRVTLRCSPRSGDLSVYWYQQSLDQGLQFLIQYYNGEERAKGNILERFSAQQFPDLHSELNLSSLELGDSALYFCASSPGRRDHEQYFGPGTRLTVT.

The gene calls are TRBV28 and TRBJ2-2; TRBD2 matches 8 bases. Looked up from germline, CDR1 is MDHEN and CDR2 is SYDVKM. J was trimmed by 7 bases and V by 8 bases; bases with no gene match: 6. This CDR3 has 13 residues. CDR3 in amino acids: CASLTGTSGELFF. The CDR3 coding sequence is TGTGCCAGCCTGACTGGGACTAGCGGGGAGCTGTTTTTT.

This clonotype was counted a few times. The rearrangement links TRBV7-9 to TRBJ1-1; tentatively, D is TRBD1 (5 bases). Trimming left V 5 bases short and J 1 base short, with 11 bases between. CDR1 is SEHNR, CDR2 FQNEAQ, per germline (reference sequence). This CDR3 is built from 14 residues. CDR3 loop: CASSPGLPNTEAFF. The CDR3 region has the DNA TGTGCCAGCAGCCCGGGACTTCCGAACACTGAAGCTTTCTTT.

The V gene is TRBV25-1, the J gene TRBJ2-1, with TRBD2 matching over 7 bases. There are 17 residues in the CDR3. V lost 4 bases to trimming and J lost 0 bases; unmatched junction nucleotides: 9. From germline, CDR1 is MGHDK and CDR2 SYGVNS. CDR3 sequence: CASSGSSGLSSYNEQFF. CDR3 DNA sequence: TGTGCCAGCAGTGGGTCTAGCGGCCTGAGCTCCTACAATGAGCAGTTCTTC.

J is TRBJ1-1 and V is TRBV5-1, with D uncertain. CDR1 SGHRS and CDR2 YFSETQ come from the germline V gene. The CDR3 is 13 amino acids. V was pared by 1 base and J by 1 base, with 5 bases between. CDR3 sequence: CASSLFSNTEAFF. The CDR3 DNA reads TGCGCCAGCAGCTTGTTTTCGAACACTGAAGCTTTCTTT.

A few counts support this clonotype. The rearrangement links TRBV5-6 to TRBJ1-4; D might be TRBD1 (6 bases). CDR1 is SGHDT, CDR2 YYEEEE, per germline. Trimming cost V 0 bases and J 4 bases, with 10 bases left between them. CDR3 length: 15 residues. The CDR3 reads CASSLAGQFNEKLFF. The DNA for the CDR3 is TGTGCCAGCAGCTTGGCCGGACAGTTTAATGAAAAACTGTTTTTT. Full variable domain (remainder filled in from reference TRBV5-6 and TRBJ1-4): DAGVTQSPTHLIKTRGQQVTLRCSPKSGHDTVSWYQQALGQGPQFIFQYYEEEERQRGNFPDRFSGHQFPNYSSELNVNALLLGDSALYLCASSLAGQFNEKLFFGSGTQLSVL.

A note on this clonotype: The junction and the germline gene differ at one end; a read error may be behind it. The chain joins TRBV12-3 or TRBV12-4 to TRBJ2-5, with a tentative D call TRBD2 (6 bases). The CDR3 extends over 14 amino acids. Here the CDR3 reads CASSERGSQEAQYF. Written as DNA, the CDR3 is TGTGCCAGCAGCGAACGGGGGAGCCAAGAGGCCCAGTACTTC.